The rows below give T cell receptor beta chains drawn from one sample of a study of blood T cells in healthy people across ages. TCRdb itself ran the 5' RACE reads through MiXCR, one entry per CDR3 protein. Of 1,100,000 or so distinct CDR3 sequences in the sample, 40% to 45% were seen once. Sequencing was performed on blood. Every receptor here comes from a woman aged 60-70 years in good health. CDR3s include the opening cysteine and the closing phenylalanine or tryptophan. Each record gives: V gene, CDR3 length, D gene, clone size, J gene, CDR3 protein, CDR3 DNA. D genes are given only for firm matches. Only some rows state a clone size, as once, few, many or a class for expanded clones.

TRBV25-1	17	TRBD2	.	TRBJ2-7	CAGSPPQGREDSYEQYF	TGTGCCGGCAGTCCTCCCCAGGGGCGGGAGGACTCCTACGAGCAGTACTTC
TRBV29-1	13	TRBD2	few	TRBJ2-7	CSASLASSYEQYF	TGCAGCGCTTCACTAGCGTCTTCCTACGAGCAGTACTTC
TRBV4-1	16	TRBD1	.	TRBJ2-5	CASSQDGTGGGETQYF	TGCGCCAGCAGCCAAGACGGGACAGGGGGCGGAGAGACCCAGTACTTC
TRBV5-1	14	.	.	TRBJ1-1	CASSPPGQNTEAFF	TGCGCCAGCAGCCCCCCAGGACAGAACACTGAAGCTTTCTTT
TRBV27	13	.	.	TRBJ2-5	CASRGRGQETQYF	TGTGCCAGCAGAGGGAGAGGCCAAGAGACCCAGTACTTC
TRBV12-3/TRBV12-4	14	.	.	TRBJ2-3	CASSSDSIGDTQYF	TGTGCCAGCAGTTCGGACTCGATCGGAGATACGCAGTATTTT
TRBV20-1	15	.	.	TRBJ2-1	CSARGGPFSYNEQFF	TGCAGTGCTAGAGGTGGTCCATTCTCCTACAATGAGCAGTTCTTC
TRBV5-1	16	TRBD2	.	TRBJ2-2	CASSLDGRRSTGELFF	TGCGCCAGCAGCTTGGACGGGAGGAGGTCCACCGGGGAGCTGTTTTTT
TRBV5-5	15	.	.	TRBJ2-1	CASSGWGNPYNEQFF	TGTGCCAGCAGCGGCTGGGGGAACCCCTACAATGAGCAGTTCTTC
TRBV20-1	17	TRBD2	few	TRBJ2-3	CSAKPSGSGGGRGTQYF	TGCAGTGCTAAACCTAGCGGGAGTGGTGGGGGACGGGGGACGCAGTATTTT
TRBV6-1	15	.	once	TRBJ2-7	CASSEARASSYEQYF	TGTGCCAGCAGTGAAGCGCGGGCGAGCTCCTACGAGCAGTACTTC
TRBV7-2	13	TRBD1	.	TRBJ1-6	CASSLDRDSGPHF	TGTGCCAGCAGCTTAGACCGGGACAGCGGACCCCACTTT
TRBV10-3	12	.	.	TRBJ2-1	CAIASVLDEQFF	TGTGCCATTGCTAGCGTCCTGGATGAGCAGTTCTTC
TRBV5-1	17	TRBD2	.	TRBJ2-1	CASSLVGAGGSYNEQFF	TGCGCCAGCAGCTTGGTGGGTGCGGGAGGCTCCTACAATGAGCAGTTCTTC
TRBV7-8	15	.	.	TRBJ2-7	CASSFPEGFSYEQYF	TGTGCCAGCAGCTTCCCCGAGGGTTTCTCCTACGAGCAGTACTTC
TRBV27	15	TRBD1	many	TRBJ2-5	CASSLGDRGRETQYF	TGTGCCAGCAGTTTAGGGGACAGGGGACGAGAGACCCAGTACTTC
TRBV20-1	14	TRBD1	.	TRBJ2-7	CRAIRGQGAYEQYF	TGCAGAGCAATTAGGGGACAGGGGGCCTACGAGCAGTACTTC
TRBV20-1	16	.	few	TRBJ2-7	CSARDSRTLSSYEQYF	TGCAGTGCTAGAGATTCGCGGACACTGAGCTCCTACGAGCAGTACTTC
TRBV29-1	11	.	.	TRBJ2-5	CSVAGFGAQYF	TGCAGCGTTGCCGGTTTCGGGGCCCAGTACTTC
TRBV20-1	14	TRBD1	.	TRBJ2-5	CSAREAGGRETQYF	TGCAGTGCTAGAGAGGCAGGGGGCCGGGAGACCCAGTACTTC
TRBV27	18	.	.	TRBJ2-5	CASSPTPRAGFFQETQYF	TGTGCCAGCAGTCCCACCCCACGGGCAGGCTTTTTCCAAGAGACCCAGTACTTC
TRBV27	14	TRBD2	.	TRBJ2-1	CASRGLAGDNEQFF	TGTGCCAGCAGAGGACTAGCGGGGGACAATGAGCAGTTCTTC
TRBV5-8	16	.	few	TRBJ1-1	CASSAYTGIRDTEAFF	TGTGCCAGCAGCGCCTATACAGGGATAAGGGACACTGAAGCTTTCTTT
TRBV15	14	.	once	TRBJ2-5	CATSRDQHQETQYF	TGTGCCACCAGCAGAGATCAGCACCAAGAGACCCAGTACTTC
TRBV6-6	12	.	.	TRBJ2-1	CASSGSVNEQFF	TGTGCCAGCAGTGGGTCCGTGAATGAGCAGTTCTTC
TRBV11-2	16	.	.	TRBJ2-7	CASSFLGHRSGYEQYF	TGTGCCAGCAGCTTCTTGGGACACCGGTCGGGCTACGAGCAGTACTTC
TRBV11-2	15	.	.	TRBJ1-1	CASSQDLPALTEAFF	TGTGCCAGCAGCCAAGATCTCCCTGCCCTCACTGAAGCTTTCTTT
TRBV20-1	14	.	few	TRBJ1-2	CSARAAGGDYGYTF	TGCAGTGCGAGGGCGGCTGGGGGTGACTATGGCTACACCTTC
TRBV5-1	13	.	.	TRBJ1-2	CASSLEHGWGYTF	TGCGCCAGCAGCCTGGAACACGGCTGGGGCTACACCTTC
TRBV30	12	.	few	TRBJ1-2	CAWSTDRYGYTF	TGTGCCTGGAGCACCGACAGATATGGCTACACCTTC
TRBV20-1	15	TRBD1	.	TRBJ1-6	CSARGDSPPNSPLHF	TGCAGTGCTAGGGGGGACAGCCCCCCGAATTCACCCCTCCACTTT
TRBV12-3/TRBV12-4	15	.	.	TRBJ2-6	CASSYTGTGANVLTF	TGTGCCAGCAGTTATACAGGGACTGGGGCCAACGTCCTGACTTTC
TRBV12-3/TRBV12-4	14	.	few	TRBJ2-1	CASSLNRVGDEQFF	TGTGCCAGCAGTTTAAACAGGGTCGGGGATGAGCAGTTCTTC
TRBV3-1	11	.	.	TRBJ2-1	CASRQRLEQFF	TGTGCCAGCAGGCAAAGGCTTGAGCAGTTCTTC
TRBV5-1	15	TRBD2	few	TRBJ2-5	CASSVGTSGSETQYF	TGCGCCAGCAGCGTCGGGACTAGCGGGAGTGAGACCCAGTACTTC
TRBV29-1	15	TRBD1	.	TRBJ1-1	CSVDGTGGMNTEAFF	TGCAGCGTTGATGGGACAGGGGGTATGAACACTGAAGCTTTCTTT
TRBV6-5	14	.	.	TRBJ2-3	CASSYARVGGTQYF	TGTGCCAGCAGTTATGCCCGGGTGGGAGGTACGCAGTATTTT
TRBV7-9	14	.	few	TRBJ1-2	CASSLVYSPDGYTF	TGTGCCAGCAGCTTAGTTTACAGCCCTGATGGCTACACCTTC
TRBV19	15	TRBD1	.	TRBJ2-3	CAGSVGQGAEDTQYF	TGTGCCGGTAGTGTGGGACAGGGGGCGGAAGATACGCAGTATTTT